Shown below are 5 T cell receptor beta chains from a single sample sequenced in a study of CD8+ T cells in alopecia areata. cDNA serving as the sequencing template came from extracted, reverse transcribed RNA. Data came from immunoSEQ multiplex PCR; TCRdb stores just in-frame clones and leaves some out. This sample has hundreds of thousands of clones, with 67% found just once. The source was CD4+ T cells sorted from blood, collected at week 0. The receptors originated from a human donor with alopecia areata.

The chain joins TRBV4-2 to TRBJ2-2; the D gene is possibly TRBD1 (6 bases). CDR3 length equals 15 residues. V lost 3 bases and J 1 base, leaving 9 bases between the germline ends. Germline lookup yields CDR1 LGHNA and CDR2 YNFKEQ. The CDR3 loop reads CASSQQGQNTGELFF. The CDR3 region has the DNA TGTGCCAGCAGCCAGCAGGGACAGAACACCGGGGAGCTGTTTTTT.

The rearrangement links TRBV5-1 to TRBJ2-5; the D gene is possibly TRBD2 (5 bases). The CDR3 consists of 12 residues. CDR1 and CDR2 (germline): SGHRS, YFSETQ. Trimming took off 3 bases at V and 5 bases at J, with 8 bases between the two ends. The CDR3 sequence: CASSSERETQYF. Written as DNA, the CDR3 is TGCGCCAGCAGCTCAGAGCGGGAGACCCAGTACTTC.

This chain links TRBV9 with TRBJ1-5; D gene unclear. CDR1 and CDR2 (germline): SGDLS, YYNGEE. V was trimmed by 0 bases and J by 0 bases, leaving 7 bases between them. CDR3 length: 15 residues. The CDR3 region is CASSVEGFSNQPQHF. The CDR3, as DNA: TGTGCCAGCAGCGTAGAAGGGTTTAGCAATCAGCCCCAGCATTTT.

The V call is TRBV29-1, the J call TRBJ2-5; 7 positions match TRBD1. The germline V gene has CDR1 SQVTM and CDR2 ANQGSEA. This CDR3 comprises 14 residues. The V and J ends lost 6 bases and 1 base, in that order; junction bases with no gene match: 8. The CDR3 DNA is TGCAGCGTCAGCCCTAGGGACAGCCAAGAGACCCAGTACTTC. Translating gives CSVSPRDSQETQYF.

This chain connects TRBV4-2 to TRBJ1-6; D gene ambiguous. Trimming took 0 bases from V and 4 from J, leaving 7 bases between them. The CDR3 totals 15 residues. Germline V lookup: CDR1 LGHNA, CDR2 YNFKEQ. Here the CDR3 reads CASSQDNDYNSPLHF. CDR3 sequence (DNA): TGTGCCAGCAGCCAAGATAACGATTATAATTCACCCCTCCACTTT.